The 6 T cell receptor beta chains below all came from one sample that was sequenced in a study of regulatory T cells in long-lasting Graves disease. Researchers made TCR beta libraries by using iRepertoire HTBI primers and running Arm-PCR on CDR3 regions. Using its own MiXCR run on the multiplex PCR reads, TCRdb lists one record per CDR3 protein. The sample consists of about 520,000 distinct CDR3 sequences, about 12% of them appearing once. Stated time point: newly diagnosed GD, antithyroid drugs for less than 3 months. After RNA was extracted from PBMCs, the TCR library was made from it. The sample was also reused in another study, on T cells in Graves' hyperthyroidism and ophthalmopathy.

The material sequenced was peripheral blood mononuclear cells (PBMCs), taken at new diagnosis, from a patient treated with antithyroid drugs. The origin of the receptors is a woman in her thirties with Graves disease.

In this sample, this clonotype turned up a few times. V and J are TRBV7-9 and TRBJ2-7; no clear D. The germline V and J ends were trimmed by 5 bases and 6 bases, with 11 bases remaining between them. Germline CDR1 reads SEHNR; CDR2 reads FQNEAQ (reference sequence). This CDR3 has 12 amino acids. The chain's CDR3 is CASSRSTAEQYF. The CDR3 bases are TGTGCCAGCAGCCGATCGACTGCCGAGCAGTACTTC. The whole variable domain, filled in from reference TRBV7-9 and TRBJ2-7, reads DTGVSQNPRHKITKRGQNVTFRCDPISEHNRLYWYRQTLGQGPEFLTYFQNEAQLEKSRLLSDRFSAERPKGSFSTLEIQRTEQGDSAMYLCASSRSTAEQYFGPGTRLTVT.

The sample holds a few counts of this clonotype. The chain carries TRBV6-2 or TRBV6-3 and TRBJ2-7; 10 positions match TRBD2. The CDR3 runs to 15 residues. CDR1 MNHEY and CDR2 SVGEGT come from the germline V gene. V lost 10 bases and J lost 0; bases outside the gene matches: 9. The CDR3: CATRETSGYSYEQYF. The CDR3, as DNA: TGTGCCACCAGAGAGACTAGCGGGTACTCCTACGAGCAGTACTTC.

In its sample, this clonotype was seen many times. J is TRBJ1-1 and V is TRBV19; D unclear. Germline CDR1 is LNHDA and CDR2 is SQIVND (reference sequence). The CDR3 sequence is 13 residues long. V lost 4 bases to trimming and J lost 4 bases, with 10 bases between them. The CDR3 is CASSTVLGTEAFF. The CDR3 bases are TGTGCCAGTAGTACGGTCTTGGGCACTGAAGCTTTCTTT.

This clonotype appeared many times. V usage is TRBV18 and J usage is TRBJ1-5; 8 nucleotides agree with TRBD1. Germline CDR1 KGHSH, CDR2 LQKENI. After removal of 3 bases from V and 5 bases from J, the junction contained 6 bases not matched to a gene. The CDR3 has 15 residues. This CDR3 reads CASSPATGADQPQHF. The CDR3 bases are TGTGCCAGCTCACCCGCGACAGGGGCCGATCAGCCCCAGCATTTT.

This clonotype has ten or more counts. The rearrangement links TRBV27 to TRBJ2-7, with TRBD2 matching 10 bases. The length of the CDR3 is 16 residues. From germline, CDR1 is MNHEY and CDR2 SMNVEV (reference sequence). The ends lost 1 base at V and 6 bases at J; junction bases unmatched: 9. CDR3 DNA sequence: TGTGCCAGCAGTTTATTAGCGTCTAGCGGGAGTGCCGAGCAGTACTTC. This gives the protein CASSLLASSGSAEQYF.

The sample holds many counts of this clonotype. The CDR3 reads CSAREDPNYGYTF. As DNA, the CDR3 is TGCAGTGCTAGGGAGGATCCTAACTATGGCTACACCTTC. The gene calls are TRBV20-1 and TRBJ1-2; D is ambiguous. Trimming took off 3 bases at V and 0 bases at J, with 8 bases between the two ends. The CDR3 totals 13 residues. In germline, CDR1 is DFQATT, CDR2 SNEGSKA (reference sequence).